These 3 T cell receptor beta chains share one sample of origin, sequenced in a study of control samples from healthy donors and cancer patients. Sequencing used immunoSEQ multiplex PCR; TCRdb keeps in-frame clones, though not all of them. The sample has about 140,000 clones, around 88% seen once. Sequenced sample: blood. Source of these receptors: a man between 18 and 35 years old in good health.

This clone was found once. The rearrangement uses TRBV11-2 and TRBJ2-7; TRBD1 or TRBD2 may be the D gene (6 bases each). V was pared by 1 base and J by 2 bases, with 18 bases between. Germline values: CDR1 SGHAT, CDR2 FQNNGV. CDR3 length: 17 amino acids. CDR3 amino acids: CASSLAVGGLRAYEQYF. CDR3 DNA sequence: TGTGCCAGCAGCTTAGCAGTCGGGGGCCTACGGGCCTACGAGCAGTACTTC.

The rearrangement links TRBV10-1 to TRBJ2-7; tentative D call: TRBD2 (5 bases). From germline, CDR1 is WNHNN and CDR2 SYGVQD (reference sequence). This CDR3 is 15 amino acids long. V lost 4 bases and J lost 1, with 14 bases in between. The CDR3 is CASSVSSGYSYEQYF. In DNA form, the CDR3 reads TGCGCCAGCAGTGTATCAAGCGGATATTCCTACGAGCAGTACTTC.

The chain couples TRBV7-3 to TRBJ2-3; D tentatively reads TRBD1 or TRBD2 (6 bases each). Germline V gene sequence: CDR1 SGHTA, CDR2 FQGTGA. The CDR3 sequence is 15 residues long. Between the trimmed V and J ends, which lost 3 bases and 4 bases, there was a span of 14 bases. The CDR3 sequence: CASSFGGRGSDTQYF. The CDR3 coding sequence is TGTGCCAGCAGCTTTGGGGGGCGCGGGTCAGATACGCAGTATTTT.